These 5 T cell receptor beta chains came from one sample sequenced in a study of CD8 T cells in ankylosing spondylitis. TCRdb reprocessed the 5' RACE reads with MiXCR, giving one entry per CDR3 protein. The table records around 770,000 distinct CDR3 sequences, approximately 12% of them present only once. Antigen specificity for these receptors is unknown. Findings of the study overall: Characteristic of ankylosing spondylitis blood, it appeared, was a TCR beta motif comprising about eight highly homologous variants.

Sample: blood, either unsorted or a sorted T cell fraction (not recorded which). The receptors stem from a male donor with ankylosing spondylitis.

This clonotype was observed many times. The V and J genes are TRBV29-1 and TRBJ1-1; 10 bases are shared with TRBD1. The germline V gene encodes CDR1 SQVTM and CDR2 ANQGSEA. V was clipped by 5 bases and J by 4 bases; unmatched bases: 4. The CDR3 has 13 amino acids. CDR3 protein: CSVTGQGGTEAFF. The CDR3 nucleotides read TGCAGCGTTACCGGACAGGGGGGCACTGAAGCTTTCTTT. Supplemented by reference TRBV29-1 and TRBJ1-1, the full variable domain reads SAVISQKPSRDICQRGTSLTIQCQVDSQVTMMFWYRQQPGQSLTLIATANQGSEATYESGFVIDKFPISRPNLTFSTLTVSNMSPEDSSIYLCSVTGQGGTEAFFGQGTRLTVV.

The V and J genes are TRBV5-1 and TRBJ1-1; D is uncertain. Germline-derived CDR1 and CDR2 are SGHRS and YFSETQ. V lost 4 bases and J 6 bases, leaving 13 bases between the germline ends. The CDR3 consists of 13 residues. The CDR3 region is CASSPNSVPEAFF. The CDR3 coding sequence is TGCGCCAGCAGCCCCAATTCGGTTCCTGAAGCTTTCTTT. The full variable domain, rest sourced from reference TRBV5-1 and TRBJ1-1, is KAGVTQTPRYLIKTRGQQVTLSCSPISGHRSVSWYQQTPGQGLQFLFEYFSETQRNKGNFPGRFSGRQFSNSRSEMNVSTLELGDSALYLCASSPNSVPEAFFGQGTRLTVV.

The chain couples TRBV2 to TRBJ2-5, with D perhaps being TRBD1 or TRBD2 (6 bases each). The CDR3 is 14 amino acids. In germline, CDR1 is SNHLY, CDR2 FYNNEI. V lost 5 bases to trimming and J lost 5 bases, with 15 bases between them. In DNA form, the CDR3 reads TGTGCCAGCAGTTCTAACTTGGGGGGCGAGACCCAGTACTTC. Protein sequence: CASSSNLGGETQYF.

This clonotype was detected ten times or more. The CDR3: CASSPNLEGTEAFF. The CDR3 DNA reads TGTGCCAGCAGCCCAAACCTGGAGGGGACTGAAGCTTTCTTT. J is TRBJ1-1 and V is TRBV6-1; possible D gene TRBD1, 5 bases. V was clipped by 6 bases and J by 5 bases, with 16 bases between them. Germline V CDR1 and CDR2: MNHNS, SASEGT. The CDR3 sequence is 14 residues long.

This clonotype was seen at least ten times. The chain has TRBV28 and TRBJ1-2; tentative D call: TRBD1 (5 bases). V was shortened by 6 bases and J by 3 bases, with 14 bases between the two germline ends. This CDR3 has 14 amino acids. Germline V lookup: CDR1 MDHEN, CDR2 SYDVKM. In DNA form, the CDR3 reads TGTGCCAGCAGGCTACTTGACAGCTACTATGGCTACACCTTC. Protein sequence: CASRLLDSYYGYTF.